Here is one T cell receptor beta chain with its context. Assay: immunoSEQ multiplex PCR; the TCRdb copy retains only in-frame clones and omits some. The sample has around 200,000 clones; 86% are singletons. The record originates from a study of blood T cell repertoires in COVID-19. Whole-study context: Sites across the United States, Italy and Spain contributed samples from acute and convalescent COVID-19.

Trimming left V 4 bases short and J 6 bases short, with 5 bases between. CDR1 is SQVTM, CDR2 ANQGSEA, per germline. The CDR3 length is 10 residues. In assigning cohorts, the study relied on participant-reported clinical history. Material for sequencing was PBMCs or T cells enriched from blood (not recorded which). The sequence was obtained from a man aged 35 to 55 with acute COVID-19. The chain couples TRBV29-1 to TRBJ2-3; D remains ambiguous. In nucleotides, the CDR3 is TGCAGCGTTGCTTTCGATACGCAGTATTTT. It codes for CSVAFDTQYF.